Below, 3 T cell receptor beta chains from the same sample are listed, as sequenced in a study of vaccination and CD4 T cells after COVID-19. Treatment defined: roughly 10-day PBMC culture with coronavirus spike peptide pools or control peptides (ViraFEST assay). These receptors lack a known antigen. Sequencing of cultured CD4+ T cell DNA used the Oncomine TCR Beta short-read assay. From the PCR reads, TCRdb called clonotypes with MiXCR, one entry per CDR3 protein. This table has over 8,500 distinct CDR3 sequences, 26% appearing once. Source: CD4+ T cells from blood, cultured in vitro, taken after SARS-CoV-2 vaccination. The receptors here all came from a human donor who had recovered from COVID-19.

The chain combines TRBV6-1 with TRBJ1-1; perhaps TRBD1 as D (6 bases). The CDR3 is 13 amino acids. Germline lookup yields CDR1 MNHNS and CDR2 SASEGT. V was shortened by 7 bases and J by 8 bases, with 17 bases between the two germline ends. CDR3 in amino acids: CASTRQGKLEAFF. The CDR3 nucleotides read TGTGCCAGCACCCGGCAGGGGAAGTTGGAAGCTTTCTTT.

This clonotype was seen more than once but under ten times. The chain recombines TRBV11-2 with TRBJ2-7; 7 bases match TRBD1. The CDR3 is made up of 16 amino acids. Germline V lookup: CDR1 SGHAT, CDR2 FQNNGV. The J segment lost 2 bases and the V segment lost 7 bases, leaving 14 bases of the junction unmatched. CDR3 sequence reads: CASTNRGGGVTYEQYF. CDR3 in DNA: TGTGCCAGCACTAATCGAGGGGGCGGTGTTACCTACGAGCAGTACTTC. Together with reference TRBV11-2 and TRBJ2-7, the CDR3 gives the full variable domain: EAGVAQSPRYKIIEKRQSVAFWCNPISGHATLYWYQQILGQGPKLLIQFQNNGVVDDSQLPKDRFSAERLKGVDSTLKIQPAKLEDSAVYLCASTNRGGGVTYEQYFGPGTRLTVT.

The rearrangement uses TRBV7-2 and TRBJ2-2; D gene ambiguous. The germline V gene has CDR1 SGHTA and CDR2 FQGNSA. V lost 8 bases and J 1 base, leaving 14 bases between the germline ends. The CDR3 extends over 15 amino acids. CDR3 residues: CASGYIKGNTGELFF. As DNA, the CDR3 is TGTGCCAGCGGTTACATAAAGGGGAACACCGGGGAGCTGTTTTTT. Supplemented by reference TRBV7-2 and TRBJ2-2, the full variable domain reads GAGVSQSPSNKVTEKGKDVELRCDPISGHTALYWYRQSLGQGLEFLIYFQGNSAPDKSGLPSDRFSAERTGGSVSTLTIQRTQQEDSAVYLCASGYIKGNTGELFFGEGSRLTVL.